The 11 T cell receptor beta chains in this list originate from one sample, sequenced in a study of blood T cell repertoires in COVID-19. Profiled with immunoSEQ multiplex PCR; TCRdb holds only in-frame clones, not every one. The sample consists of about 170,000 clones, 85% to 95% of them appearing once. Sample: peripheral blood. The receptors were sampled from a middle-aged man with acute or convalescent COVID-19.

The J gene is TRBJ2-3, the V gene TRBV18; 12 bases map to TRBD1. The CDR3 consists of 17 residues. Looked up from germline, CDR1 is KGHSH and CDR2 is LQKENI. Trimming removed 3 bases from V and 3 bases from J; junction bases left unmatched: 7. The CDR3: CASSPRRDRGPTDTQYF. CDR3 in DNA: TGTGCCAGCTCACCTCGCCGGGACAGGGGGCCGACAGATACGCAGTATTTT.

The chain employs TRBV13 and TRBJ2-3; D perhaps matches TRBD2 (5 bases). V was pared by 5 bases and J by 4 bases, with 16 bases between. Germline V gene data show CDR1 as PRHDT and CDR2 as FYEKMQ (reference sequence). This CDR3 is built from 15 residues. The CDR3 loop is CASSATGSRADTQYF. CDR3 nucleotides: TGTGCCAGCAGCGCCACGGGGAGCCGGGCAGATACGCAGTATTTT.

The chain combines TRBV3-1 (or the pseudogene TRBV3-2) with TRBJ1-1, with D hard to call. Germline values: CDR1 LGHDT, CDR2 YNNKEL (reference sequence). Trimming took 0 bases from V and 4 from J, leaving 9 bases between them. CDR3 length: 14 amino acids. This CDR3 reads CASSQEGGSTEAFF. The DNA of the CDR3 is TGTGCCAGCAGCCAAGAAGGCGGGAGCACTGAAGCTTTCTTT.

The genes are TRBV10-3 and TRBJ2-2, with 8 bases fitting TRBD1. CDR3 size: 14 residues. V shed 11 bases and J 3 bases; nucleotides not matched to a gene: 8. Germline-derived CDR1 and CDR2 are ENHRY and SYGVKD. The CDR3 coding sequence is TGTGCCTCGATCCCGGGACAGGACACCGGGGAGCTGTTTTTT. It codes for CASIPGQDTGELFF.

The V and J genes are TRBV6-5 and TRBJ2-7; 9 nucleotides agree with TRBD1. The length of the CDR3 is 14 residues. The junction had 9 bases not matched to a gene; V was cut back by 7 bases and J by 5 bases. CDR1 is MNHEY and CDR2 is SVGAGI in the germline V gene. This CDR3 reads CASTVGTGSHEQYF. CDR3 coding DNA: TGTGCCAGCACGGTCGGGACAGGGAGCCACGAGCAGTACTTC.

V gene TRBV12-3 or TRBV12-4 combines with J gene TRBJ1-4; D is unclear. The CDR3 runs to 13 residues. V was trimmed by 7 bases and J by 1 base, leaving 7 bases between them. The CDR3, as DNA: TGTGCCAGCAAGGAGCTAACTAATGAAAAACTGTTTTTT. Encoded protein: CASKELTNEKLFF.

This rearrangement joins TRBV11-2 to TRBJ1-5, with D perhaps TRBD1 (6 bases). This CDR3 spans 14 amino acids. The V end was cut by 0 bases, the J end by 6 bases, with 9 bases between. Germline-derived CDR1 and CDR2 are SGHAT and FQNNGV. The CDR3 nucleotides are TGTGCCAGCAGCTTAGACAGGGGAGTTCAGCCCCAGCATTTT. This encodes CASSLDRGVQPQHF.

The V and J genes are TRBV24-1 and TRBJ2-2, with 10 nucleotides matching TRBD2. Germline lookup yields CDR1 KGHDR and CDR2 SFDVKD. With 4 bases clipped from V and 2 bases from J, the junction kept 6 bases outside the gene matches. The CDR3 spans 17 residues. CDR3 sequence reads: CATSESTSGKNTGELFF. DNA of the CDR3: TGTGCCACCAGTGAGTCTACTAGCGGGAAAAACACCGGGGAGCTGTTTTTT.

V is TRBV15 and J is TRBJ2-2; perhaps TRBD1 as D (6 bases). Germline lookup yields CDR1 LNHNV and CDR2 YYDKDF (reference sequence). The length of the CDR3 is 14 residues. Trimming shortened V by 4 bases and J by 4 bases, and 10 bases separated the two germline ends. The CDR3 is CATSITQGTGELFF. CDR3 in DNA: TGTGCCACCAGCATTACACAGGGCACCGGGGAGCTGTTTTTT.

The rearrangement uses TRBV18 and TRBJ1-2, with TRBD1 matching over 7 bases. Germline assignment: CDR1 KGHSH and CDR2 LQKENI. Trimming cost V 6 bases and J 1 base; bases outside gene matches: 8. The CDR3 consists of 15 residues. CDR3 in DNA: TGTGCCAGCTCGATCACCGGGACAGATAACTATGGCTACACCTTC. This translates into CASSITGTDNYGYTF.

The rearrangement links TRBV10-1 to TRBJ2-1, with TRBD2 identical over 9 bases. Germline trimming cut 0 bases from V and 15 bases from J; bases unmatched to any gene: 9. Per germline, CDR1 WNHNN and CDR2 SYGVQD (reference sequence). The CDR3 totals 14 residues. In DNA, the CDR3 is TGCGCCAGCAGTGAGTCCTTGGTAGCGGGAGAGGCGTTCTTC. As protein: CASSESLVAGEAFF.